The 9 T cell receptor beta chains listed next were all sequenced from one sample in a study of CD8 T cells in ankylosing spondylitis. General observations from the study: A motif in TCR beta, a set of roughly eight highly homologous variants, appeared characteristic of ankylosing spondylitis blood.

TCRdb called the 5' RACE reads again in MiXCR, with one record for every CDR3 protein. Of about 800,000 distinct CDR3 sequences in the sample, over 9.5% were seen once. These TCRs' antigens remain unknown. The source material was blood, either unsorted or a sorted T cell fraction (not recorded which). The receptors here all came from a male donor with ankylosing spondylitis.

This chain links TRBV7-2 with TRBJ1-1; D uncertain. CDR3 size: 15 residues. CDR1 and CDR2 from the germline V gene are SGHTA and FQGNSA. Trimming stripped 1 base from V and 1 base from J, with 10 bases between. CDR3 bases: TGTGCCAGCAGCTTAGTAAGTTTGGGGAACACTGAAGCTTTCTTT. This gives the protein CASSLVSLGNTEAFF.

This clonotype was counted a few times. V usage is TRBV10-3 and J usage is TRBJ2-7; 10 positions match TRBD1. The ends lost 6 bases at V and 2 bases at J; junction bases unmatched: 7. The CDR3 is 15 residues long. Germline V gives CDR1 ENHRY, CDR2 SYGVKD. CDR3 in DNA: TGTGCCATCAGGACCGGGACAGGGGTAACCTACGAGCAGTACTTC. It is translated as CAIRTGTGVTYEQYF.

The chain is built from TRBV6-1 and TRBJ1-2; 7 bases match TRBD1. The ends lost 6 bases at V and 4 bases at J; junction bases unmatched: 11. CDR3 length: 15 residues. In germline, CDR1 is MNHNS, CDR2 SASEGT. In nucleotides, the CDR3 is TGTGCCAGCAGAAGGGGCGACAGGGAACCCTATGGCTACACCTTC. It encodes CASRRGDREPYGYTF.

In this sample, this clonotype turned up a few times. The chain has TRBV6-2 or TRBV6-3 and TRBJ2-1; D unresolved. Germline CDR1 is MNHEY and CDR2 is SVGEGT. Trimming took 3 bases from V and 9 from J, leaving 9 bases between them. The CDR3 consists of 12 residues. CDR3 nucleotide sequence: TGTGCCAGCAGTTATGATATCGCTGAGCAGTTCTTC. Amino acids: CASSYDIAEQFF.

The rearrangement joins TRBV12-3 or TRBV12-4 to TRBJ2-1, with 11 bases that match TRBD2. After removal of 3 bases from V and 9 bases from J, the junction contained 4 bases not matched to a gene. This CDR3 contains 14 residues. This chain's CDR3 is CASSFSGGAPEQFF. CDR3 coding DNA: TGTGCCAGCAGTTTTAGCGGGGGGGCACCTGAGCAGTTCTTC.

The CDR3 DNA sequence: TGCGCCAGCAGCCAATTTCAGGGGTATACGCAGTATTTT. Translation: CASSQFQGYTQYF. This chain connects TRBV4-3 to TRBJ2-3; perhaps TRBD1 as D (6 bases). Germline CDR1 is LGHNA and CDR2 is YSLEER. The CDR3 length is 13 residues. V was pared by 2 bases and J by 7 bases, with 10 bases between.

This rearrangement joins TRBV12-3 or TRBV12-4 to TRBJ2-7; 9 bases align to TRBD1. Unmatched junction bases numbered 11, after V lost 2 bases and J lost 9 bases. There are 15 residues in the CDR3. CDR3 DNA: TGTGCCAGCAGTTTAACGGGGACAGGGACCCTTGGGCAGTACTTC. Encoded protein: CASSLTGTGTLGQYF.

CDR3 region: CASSFGGAADTQYF. As DNA, the CDR3 is TGTGCCAGCAGTTTCGGGGGGGCCGCAGATACGCAGTATTTT. The chain couples TRBV12-3 or TRBV12-4 to TRBJ2-3; 8 bases map to TRBD2. The V segment lost 3 bases and the J segment 4 bases; nucleotides outside the gene matches: 3. CDR3 length: 14 residues.

V and J are TRBV6-5 and TRBJ1-2, with a tentative D call TRBD1 (6 bases). This CDR3 has 15 residues. The germline gives CDR1 MNHEY, CDR2 SVGAGI. Trimming took 2 bases from V and 0 from J, leaving 10 bases between them. CDR3 region: CASSYDRLANYGYTF. CDR3 in DNA: TGTGCCAGCAGTTACGACAGGCTAGCTAACTATGGCTACACCTTC.